This T cell receptor beta chain was captured in a study of blood T cell repertoires in COVID-19. Overall study context: PBMCs, B-cell-depleted T cells, or T cells were the source of the cDNA or gDNA that made up the material.

Using immunoSEQ multiplex PCR, the repertoire was profiled, and TCRdb retains in-frame clones only, with some absent. In the table there are approximately 250,000 clones, roughly 85% of which are singletons. The CDR3 runs 15 residues. In germline, CDR1 is MNHNY, CDR2 SVGAGI (reference sequence). The junction had 8 bases not matched to a gene; V was cut back by 5 bases and J by 4 bases. The chain joins TRBV6-6 to TRBJ2-5, with TRBD2 matching 9 bases. The sequenced sample was peripheral blood. This sequence originates from a man aged 50 to 59 with COVID-19, enrolled during active disease. The CDR3 coding sequence is TGTGCCAGCAGTACCAGCGGGGGGCGTGGAGAGACCCAGTACTTC. This codes for CASSTSGGRGETQYF.